This record concerns one TCR beta chain sequence. Its antigen is not identified. Noted treatment: approximately 18 received Ad26.COV2.S at low or high dose, single or two shots; a few received placebo; per-sample allocation not given. Vaccine and placebo recipients were sampled on day 63 after the first injection. An Ad26 vector that expressed Wuhan-strain SARS-CoV-2 spike constituted the vaccine. The data are from a study of Ad26.COV2.S vaccination and SARS-CoV-2 variants. About the research overall: Intramuscular Ad26.COV2.S doses were given once or twice, 56 days apart.

This CDR3 is 16 amino acids long. The J segment lost 5 bases and the V segment lost 5 bases, leaving 8 bases of the junction unmatched. The germline gives CDR1 SGHTA, CDR2 FQGTGA. Profiled with immunoSEQ multiplex PCR; TCRdb holds only in-frame clones, not every one. The table includes hundreds of thousands of clones, 80% to 95% detected once. Points from the study as a whole: Vaccinated individuals (as opposed to placebo recipients) had higher spike-specific TCR breadth. There was reportedly substantial breadth in spike-specific CD8+ and CD4+ T cell responses after vaccination.

This TCR came from a person aged 18-65 years who received the Ad26.COV2.S COVID-19 vaccine or a placebo. Sequencing used peripheral blood, obtained in a trial of Ad26.COV2.S vaccine versus placebo. This chain links TRBV7-3 with TRBJ2-2; 10 bases line up with TRBD1. Here the CDR3 DNA reads TGTGCCAGCAGCCCCCACGGACAGGGGGTTACCGGGGAGCTGTTTTTT. This codes for CASSPHGQGVTGELFF. The entire variable domain, with the rest obtained from reference TRBV7-3 and TRBJ2-2, is as follows: GAGVSQTPSNKVTEKGKYVELRCDPISGHTALYWYRQSLGQGPEFLIYFQGTGAADDSGLPNDRFFAVRPEGSVSTLKIQRTERGDSAVYLCASSPHGQGVTGELFFGEGSRLTVL.